This T cell receptor (beta chain) stems from a study of cytomegalovirus exposure and HLA in healthy donors. CDR3 size: 15 residues. Per the germline V gene, CDR1 is MNHEY and CDR2 is SMNVEV (reference sequence). V lost 4 bases, J lost 4 bases, and 16 bases lay in between. PCR used 60 Vbeta primers and 13 Jbeta primers. TCRdb's table, derived via immunoSEQ multiplex PCR, lists solely in-frame clones and lacks some. The sample shows some 100,000 clones, roughly 58% of them seen only once. The sequence derives from a woman between 25 and 40 years old in good health and CMV-seropositive. The sequenced sample consisted of PBMCs. The chain joins TRBV27 to TRBJ1-1; D possibly corresponds to TRBD1 (5 bases). The CDR3 loop is CASSSQGVASTEAFF. In nucleotides, the CDR3 is TGTGCCAGCAGTTCGCAAGGGGTTGCCTCCACTGAAGCTTTCTTT.